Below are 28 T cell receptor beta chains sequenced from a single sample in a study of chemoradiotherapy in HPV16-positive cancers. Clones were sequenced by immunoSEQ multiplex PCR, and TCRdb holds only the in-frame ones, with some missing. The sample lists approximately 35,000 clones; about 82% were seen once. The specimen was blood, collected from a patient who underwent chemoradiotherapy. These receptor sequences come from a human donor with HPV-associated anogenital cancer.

CDR3 sequence reads: CASTPREGNQPQHF. CDR3 DNA: TGTGCCAGCACTCCCAGGGAGGGGAATCAGCCCCAGCATTTT. The gene calls are TRBV6-1 and TRBJ1-5; weak D call: TRBD1 (5 bases). CDR3 length: 14 amino acids. Looked up from germline, CDR1 is MNHNS and CDR2 is SASEGT. V was trimmed by 7 bases and J by 4 bases, leaving 14 bases between them.

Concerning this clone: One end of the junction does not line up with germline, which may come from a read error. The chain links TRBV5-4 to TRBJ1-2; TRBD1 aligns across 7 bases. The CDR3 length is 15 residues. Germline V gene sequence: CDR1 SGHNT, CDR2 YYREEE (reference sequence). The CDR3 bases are TGTGCCGGCAGTCCGGGAGTACAGACAGGGTATGGCTACACCTTC. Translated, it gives CAGSPGVQTGYGYTF.

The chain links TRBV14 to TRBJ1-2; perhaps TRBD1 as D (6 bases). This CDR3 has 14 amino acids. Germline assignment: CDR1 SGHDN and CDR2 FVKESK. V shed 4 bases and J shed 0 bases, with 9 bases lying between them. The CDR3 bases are TGTGCCAGCAGCCTACAGGGCCCTAACTATGGCTACACCTTC. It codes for CASSLQGPNYGYTF.

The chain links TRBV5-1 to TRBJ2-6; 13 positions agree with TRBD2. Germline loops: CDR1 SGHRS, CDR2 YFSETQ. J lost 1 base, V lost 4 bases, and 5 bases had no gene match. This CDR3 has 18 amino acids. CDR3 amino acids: CASSDRLAGGSGANVLTF. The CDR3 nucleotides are TGCGCCAGCAGCGACCGACTAGCGGGGGGTTCTGGGGCCAACGTCCTGACTTTC.

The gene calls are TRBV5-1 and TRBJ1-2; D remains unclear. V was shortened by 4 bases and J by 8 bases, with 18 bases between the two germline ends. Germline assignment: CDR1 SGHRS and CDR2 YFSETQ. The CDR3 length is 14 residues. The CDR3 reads CASSLGIRPGGYTF. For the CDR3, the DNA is TGCGCCAGCAGCCTTGGGATCAGGCCTGGGGGCTACACCTTC.

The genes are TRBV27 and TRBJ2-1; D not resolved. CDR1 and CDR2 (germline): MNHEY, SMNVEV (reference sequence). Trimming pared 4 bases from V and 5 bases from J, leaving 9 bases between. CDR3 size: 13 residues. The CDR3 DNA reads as TGTGCCAGCAGTTATAACACGGACAATGAGCAGTTCTTC. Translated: CASSYNTDNEQFF.

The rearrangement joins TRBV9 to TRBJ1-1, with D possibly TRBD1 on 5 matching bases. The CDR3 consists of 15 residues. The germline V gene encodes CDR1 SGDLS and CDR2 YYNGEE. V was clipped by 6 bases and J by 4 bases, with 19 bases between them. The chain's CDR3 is CASTVDPLGATEAFF. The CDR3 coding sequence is TGTGCCAGCACCGTGGATCCCCTAGGGGCCACTGAAGCTTTCTTT.

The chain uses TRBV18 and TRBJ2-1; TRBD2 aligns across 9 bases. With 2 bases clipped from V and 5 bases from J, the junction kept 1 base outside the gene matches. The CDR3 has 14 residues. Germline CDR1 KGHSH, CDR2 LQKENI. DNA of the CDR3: TGTGCCAGCTCACCAGCGGGGGGGGACAATGAGCAGTTCTTC. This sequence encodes CASSPAGGDNEQFF.

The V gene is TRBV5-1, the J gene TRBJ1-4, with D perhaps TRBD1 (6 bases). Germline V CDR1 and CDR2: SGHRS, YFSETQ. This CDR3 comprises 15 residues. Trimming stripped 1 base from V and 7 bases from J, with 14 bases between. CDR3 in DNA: TGCGCCAGCAGCTTGTCGGGCAGGGGAGGTGAAAAACTGTTTTTT. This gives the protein CASSLSGRGGEKLFF. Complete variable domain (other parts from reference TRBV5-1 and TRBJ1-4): KAGVTQTPRYLIKTRGQQVTLSCSPISGHRSVSWYQQTPGQGLQFLFEYFSETQRNKGNFPGRFSGRQFSNSRSEMNVSTLELGDSALYLCASSLSGRGGEKLFFGSGTQLSVL.

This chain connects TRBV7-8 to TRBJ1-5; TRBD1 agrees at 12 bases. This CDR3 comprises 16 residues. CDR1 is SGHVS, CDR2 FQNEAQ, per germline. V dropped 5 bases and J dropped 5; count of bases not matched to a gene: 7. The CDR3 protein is CASSHDGTGGYQPQHF. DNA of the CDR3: TGTGCCAGCAGCCACGACGGGACAGGGGGCTATCAGCCCCAGCATTTT.

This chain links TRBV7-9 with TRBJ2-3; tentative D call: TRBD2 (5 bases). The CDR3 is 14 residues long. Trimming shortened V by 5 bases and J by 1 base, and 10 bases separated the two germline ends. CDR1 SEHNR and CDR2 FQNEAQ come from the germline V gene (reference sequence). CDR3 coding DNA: TGTGCCAGCAGCGGAGCGGTACGCACAGATACGCAGTATTTT. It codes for CASSGAVRTDTQYF.

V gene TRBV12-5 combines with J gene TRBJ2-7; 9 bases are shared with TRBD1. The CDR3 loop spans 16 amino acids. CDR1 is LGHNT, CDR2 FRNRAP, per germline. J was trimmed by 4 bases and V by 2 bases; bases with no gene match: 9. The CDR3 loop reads CASGLTGTGSIYEQYF. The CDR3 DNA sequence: TGTGCTAGTGGTTTGACCGGGACAGGGTCGATTTACGAGCAGTACTTC.

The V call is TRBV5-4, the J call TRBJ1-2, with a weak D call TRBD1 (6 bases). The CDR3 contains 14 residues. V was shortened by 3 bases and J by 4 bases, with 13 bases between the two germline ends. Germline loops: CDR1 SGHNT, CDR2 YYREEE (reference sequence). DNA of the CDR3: TGTGCCAGCAGCTGGGACATTGGGGTCTATGGCTACACCTTC. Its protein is CASSWDIGVYGYTF.

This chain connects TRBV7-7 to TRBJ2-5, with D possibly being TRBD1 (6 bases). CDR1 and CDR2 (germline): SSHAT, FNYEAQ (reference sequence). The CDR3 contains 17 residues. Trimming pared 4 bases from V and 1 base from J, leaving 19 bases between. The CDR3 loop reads CASSYANFRGGQETQYF. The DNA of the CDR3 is TGTGCCAGCAGCTACGCGAACTTCAGGGGCGGCCAAGAGACCCAGTACTTC.

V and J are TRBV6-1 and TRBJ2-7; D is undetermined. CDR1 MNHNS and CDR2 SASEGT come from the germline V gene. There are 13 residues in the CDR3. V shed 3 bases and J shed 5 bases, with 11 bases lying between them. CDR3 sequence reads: CASSEVRKDEQYF. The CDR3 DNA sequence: TGTGCCAGCAGTGAGGTCCGGAAGGACGAGCAGTACTTC.

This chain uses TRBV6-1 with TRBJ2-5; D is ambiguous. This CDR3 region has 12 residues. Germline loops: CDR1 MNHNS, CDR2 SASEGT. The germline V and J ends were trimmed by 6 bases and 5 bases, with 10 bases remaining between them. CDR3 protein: CASSLLRETQYF. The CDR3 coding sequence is TGTGCCAGCAGCCTATTACGGGAGACCCAGTACTTC.

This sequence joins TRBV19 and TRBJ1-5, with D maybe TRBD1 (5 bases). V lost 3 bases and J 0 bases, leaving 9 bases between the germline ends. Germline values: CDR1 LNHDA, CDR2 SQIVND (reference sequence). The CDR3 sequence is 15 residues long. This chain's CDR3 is CASSIWGSSNQPQHF. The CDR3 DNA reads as TGTGCCAGTAGTATTTGGGGCAGTAGCAATCAGCCCCAGCATTTT.

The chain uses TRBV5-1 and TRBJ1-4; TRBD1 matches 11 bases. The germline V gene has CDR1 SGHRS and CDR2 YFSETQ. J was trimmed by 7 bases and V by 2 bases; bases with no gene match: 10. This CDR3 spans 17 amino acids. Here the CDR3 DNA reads TGCGCCAGCAGCTTCTCGCCGGGACAGGGGGTAAGTGAAAAACTGTTTTTT. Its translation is CASSFSPGQGVSEKLFF.

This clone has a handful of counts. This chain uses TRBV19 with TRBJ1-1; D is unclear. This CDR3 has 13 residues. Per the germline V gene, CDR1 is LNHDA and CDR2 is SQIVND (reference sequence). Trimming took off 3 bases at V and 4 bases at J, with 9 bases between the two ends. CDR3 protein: CASSIVGSTEAFF. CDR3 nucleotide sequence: TGTGCCAGTAGTATTGTAGGGTCCACTGAAGCTTTCTTT. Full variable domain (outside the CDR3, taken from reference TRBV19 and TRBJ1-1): DGGITQSPKYLFRKEGQNVTLSCEQNLNHDAMYWYRQDPGQGLRLIYYSQIVNDFQKGDIAEGYSVSREKKESFPLTVTSAQKNPTAFYLCASSIVGSTEAFFGQGTRLTVV.

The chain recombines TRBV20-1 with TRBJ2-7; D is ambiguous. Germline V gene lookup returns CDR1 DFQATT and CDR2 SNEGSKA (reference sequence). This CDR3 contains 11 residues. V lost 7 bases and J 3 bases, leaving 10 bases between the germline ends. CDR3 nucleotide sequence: TGCAGTGTGAACGGAGACTACGAGCAGTACTTC. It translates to CSVNGDYEQYF.

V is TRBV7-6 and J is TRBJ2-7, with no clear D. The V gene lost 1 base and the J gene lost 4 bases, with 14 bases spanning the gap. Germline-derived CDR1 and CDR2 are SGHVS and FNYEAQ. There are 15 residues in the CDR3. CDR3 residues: CASSLGAGKRYEQYF. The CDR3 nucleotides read TGTGCCAGCAGCTTAGGAGCTGGGAAACGTTACGAGCAGTACTTC.

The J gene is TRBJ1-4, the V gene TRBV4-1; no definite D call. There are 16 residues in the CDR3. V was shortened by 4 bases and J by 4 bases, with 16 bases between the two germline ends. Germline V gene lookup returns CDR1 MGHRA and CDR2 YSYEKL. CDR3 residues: CASSPRGEGNNEKLFF. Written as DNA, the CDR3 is TGCGCCAGCAGCCCTAGAGGCGAGGGTAATAATGAAAAACTGTTTTTT.

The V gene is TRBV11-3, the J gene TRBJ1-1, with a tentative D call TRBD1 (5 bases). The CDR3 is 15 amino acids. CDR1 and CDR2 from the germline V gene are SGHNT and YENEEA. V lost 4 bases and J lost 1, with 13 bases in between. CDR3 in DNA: TGTGCCAGCAGCTCGAGCGACAGCACGAACACTGAAGCTTTCTTT. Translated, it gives CASSSSDSTNTEAFF.

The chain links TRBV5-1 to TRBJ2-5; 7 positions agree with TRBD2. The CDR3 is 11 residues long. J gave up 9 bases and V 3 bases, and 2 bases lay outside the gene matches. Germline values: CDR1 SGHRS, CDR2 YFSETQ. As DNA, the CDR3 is TGCGCCAGCAGCTGGGGGGGGGCCCAGTACTTC. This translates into CASSWGGAQYF.

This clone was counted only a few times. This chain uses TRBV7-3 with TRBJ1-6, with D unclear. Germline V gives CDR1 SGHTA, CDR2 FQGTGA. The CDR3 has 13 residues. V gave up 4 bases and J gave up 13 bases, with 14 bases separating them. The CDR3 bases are TGTGCCAGCAGCTCCGCCCTTTTGGGGCCCCTCCACTTT. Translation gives CASSSALLGPLHF.

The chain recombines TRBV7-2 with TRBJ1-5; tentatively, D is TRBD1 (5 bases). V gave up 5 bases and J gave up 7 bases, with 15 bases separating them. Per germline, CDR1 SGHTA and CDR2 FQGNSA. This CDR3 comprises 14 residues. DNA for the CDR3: TGTGCCAGCAGCGGGAGGGGCAACAGGCAGCCCCAGCATTTT. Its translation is CASSGRGNRQPQHF.

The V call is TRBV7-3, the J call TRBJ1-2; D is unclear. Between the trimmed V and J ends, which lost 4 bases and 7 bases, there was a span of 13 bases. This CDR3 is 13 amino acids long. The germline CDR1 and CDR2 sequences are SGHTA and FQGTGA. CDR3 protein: CASSSPASLGYTF. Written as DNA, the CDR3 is TGTGCCAGCAGCTCACCGGCCTCCCTTGGCTACACCTTC.

The CDR3 coding sequence is TGTGCCAGCTCACCATTCGGGGTCAGGCAGAACGAGCAGTACTTC. Translating gives CASSPFGVRQNEQYF. The V gene is TRBV18, the J gene TRBJ2-7; TRBD2 is a possible D gene (5 bases). Germline CDR1 and CDR2: KGHSH and LQKENI. Trimming removed 2 bases at V and 5 bases at J, with 16 bases between. The CDR3 length is 15 residues.